The next 27 T cell receptor beta chains were all read from a single sample in a study of blood T cell repertoires in COVID-19. Assay: immunoSEQ multiplex PCR; the TCRdb copy retains only in-frame clones and omits some. Among 180,000 or so clones listed, approximately 88% were seen once. Material: peripheral blood. These receptors all come from a woman in her forties with COVID-19, enrolled during active disease.

The V call is TRBV2, the J call TRBJ2-1; 11 nucleotides match TRBD2. Germline loops: CDR1 SNHLY, CDR2 FYNNEI. The CDR3 contains 15 residues. The trim removed 2 bases at V and 10 bases at J, leaving 7 bases unmatched. CDR3 in amino acids: CASSERLAGLQEQFF. CDR3 DNA: TGTGCCAGCAGTGAAAGACTAGCGGGACTCCAGGAGCAGTTCTTC. The full variable domain, rest sourced from reference TRBV2 and TRBJ2-1, is EPEVTQTPSHQVTQMGQEVILRCVPISNHLYFYWYRQILGQKVEFLVSFYNNEISEKSEIFDDQFSVERPDGSNFTLKIRSTKLEDSAMYFCASSERLAGLQEQFFGPGTRLTVL.

The chain employs TRBV27 and TRBJ2-7, with 9 nucleotides matching TRBD2. This CDR3 is 14 amino acids long. With V trimmed by 8 bases and J by 3 bases, 8 bases remained unmatched. CDR1 is MNHEY and CDR2 is SMNVEV in the germline V gene (reference sequence). The CDR3 loop reads CASRLTSGLYEQYF. The CDR3 DNA sequence: TGTGCCAGCCGCCTGACTAGCGGACTCTACGAGCAGTACTTC.

The chain couples TRBV2 to TRBJ1-4; 7 positions match TRBD1. The CDR3 is made up of 13 amino acids. V gave up 7 bases and J gave up 2 bases; unmatched junction bases: 1. Germline V gene lookup returns CDR1 SNHLY and CDR2 FYNNEI. The CDR3 loop reads CASIQGTNEKLFF. For the CDR3, the DNA is TGTGCCAGCATACAGGGGACTAATGAAAAACTGTTTTTT.

The V gene is TRBV12-2, the J gene TRBJ1-5. TRBV12-2 corresponds to a pseudogene. The CDR3 consists of 14 residues. CDR3 sequence (DNA): TGTGCAAGTCGCCCATCTAACCGCAATCAGCCCCAGCATTTT. Translated: CASRPSNRNQPQHF.

The V and J genes are TRBV24-1 and TRBJ2-1; 13 bases line up with TRBD2. The CDR3 contains 19 residues. Per germline, CDR1 KGHDR and CDR2 SFDVKD. V shed 0 bases, J shed 1 base, and the junction held 5 bases outside the gene matches. CDR3 DNA sequence: TGTGCCACCAGTGATTTGAAGACTAGCGGGAGGTTATCCTACAATGAGCAGTTCTTC. As protein: CATSDLKTSGRLSYNEQFF.

The J gene is TRBJ1-1, the V gene TRBV5-1; 11 bases fit TRBD1. Germline V gene data show CDR1 as SGHRS and CDR2 as YFSETQ. With V trimmed by 4 bases and J by 6 bases, 5 bases remained unmatched. The CDR3 runs to 14 residues. Here the CDR3 reads CASSPGTGGAEAFF. In nucleotides, the CDR3 is TGCGCCAGCAGCCCCGGGACAGGGGGAGCTGAAGCTTTCTTT.

The chain is built from TRBV28 and TRBJ1-5; D perhaps matches TRBD1 (5 bases). CDR1 and CDR2 from the germline V gene are MDHEN and SYDVKM. The CDR3 has 15 amino acids. The germline V and J ends were trimmed by 2 bases and 0 bases, with 8 bases remaining between them. CDR3 in amino acids: CASSLGGFSNQPQHF. The CDR3 region has the DNA TGTGCCAGCAGTTTAGGGGGGTTTAGCAATCAGCCCCAGCATTTT.

This chain connects TRBV6-5 to TRBJ1-5; D perhaps matches TRBD1 (5 bases). Trimming pared 0 bases from V and 1 base from J, leaving 10 bases between. Germline assignment: CDR1 MNHEY and CDR2 SVGAGI. This CDR3 comprises 16 residues. The CDR3 reads CASSYSPPGSNQPQHF. CDR3 DNA: TGTGCCAGCAGTTACTCCCCCCCAGGGAGCAATCAGCCCCAGCATTTT.

This rearrangement joins TRBV10-2 to TRBJ1-4; D unresolved. Trimming left V 4 bases short and J 7 bases short, with 22 bases between. Germline loops: CDR1 WSHSY, CDR2 SAAADI. The CDR3 is 17 amino acids. The CDR3 DNA is TGCGCCAGCAGTGGTCAGCCACCAGAGAGGATGGGTGAAAAACTGTTTTTT. Amino acids: CASSGQPPERMGEKLFF.

This chain uses TRBV27 with TRBJ1-1; TRBD1 aligns across 8 bases. The CDR3 runs 15 residues. Trimming cost V 4 bases and J 2 bases; bases outside gene matches: 6. Germline V gene data show CDR1 as MNHEY and CDR2 as SMNVEV (reference sequence). DNA for the CDR3: TGTGCCAGCAGTTCGGGACAGGTGGTTAACACTGAAGCTTTCTTT. Its protein product is CASSSGQVVNTEAFF.

The V and J genes are TRBV6-4 and TRBJ1-2, with D hard to call. Germline values: CDR1 MRHNA, CDR2 SNTAGT. The CDR3 extends over 14 amino acids. V lost 4 bases and J 4 bases, leaving 13 bases between the germline ends. CDR3 residues: CASSAQVASYGYTF. Written as DNA, the CDR3 is TGTGCCAGCAGTGCGCAGGTGGCCAGCTATGGCTACACCTTC.

This sequence joins TRBV7-2 and TRBJ1-4; D unclear. CDR3 length equals 16 residues. Trimming removed 5 bases at V and 6 bases at J, with 19 bases between. Germline V gene sequence: CDR1 SGHTA, CDR2 FQGNSA. The CDR3 sequence is CASSPTAVGRYEKLFF. The CDR3 nucleotides are TGTGCCAGCAGCCCCACGGCGGTAGGCCGTTATGAAAAACTGTTTTTT.

The V call is TRBV3-1 (or the pseudogene TRBV3-2), the J call TRBJ1-1; D might be TRBD1 (5 bases). The CDR3 covers 14 residues. Between the trimmed V and J ends, which lost 3 bases and 5 bases, there was a span of 13 bases. The V gene's germline CDR1 is LGHDT and CDR2 YNNKEL (reference sequence). DNA of the CDR3: TGTGCCAGCAGCCAGGGGGGGATTAGGACTGAAGCTTTCTTT. Translated, it gives CASSQGGIRTEAFF.

The V gene is TRBV6-5, the J gene TRBJ1-1; a weak D match, TRBD1 (6 bases). Germline V lookup: CDR1 MNHEY, CDR2 SVGAGI. Trimming took 7 bases from V and 6 from J, leaving 18 bases between them. There are 14 residues in the CDR3. The CDR3 DNA sequence: TGTGCCAGCATTGGACCAGGGGTGAAATCTGAAGCTTTCTTT. Amino acids: CASIGPGVKSEAFF.

As DNA, the CDR3 is TGTGCCAGCAGCTTGGTAGGACAGAACTATGGCTACACCTTC. Translation: CASSLVGQNYGYTF. V and J are TRBV5-6 and TRBJ1-2; D possibly corresponds to TRBD1 (6 bases). The V end was cut by 0 bases, the J end by 2 bases, with 8 bases between. Germline lookup yields CDR1 SGHDT and CDR2 YYEEEE. The CDR3 consists of 14 residues.

The table lists this clone with a few counts. The chain employs TRBV7-2 and TRBJ2-7, with no clear D. Germline CDR1 reads SGHTA; CDR2 reads FQGNSA. The CDR3 totals 13 residues. With 1 base removed from V and 1 base from J, the gap between germline ends came to 5 bases. DNA of the CDR3: TGTGCCAGCAGCTTAGAACAGTCCTACGAGCAGTACTTC. Residues: CASSLEQSYEQYF.

This chain joins TRBV6-5 and TRBJ1-3; 8 bases are a match to TRBD1. Germline CDR1 and CDR2: MNHEY and SVGAGI. J gave up 2 bases and V 5 bases, and 5 bases lay outside the gene matches. This CDR3 contains 15 residues. CDR3 in amino acids: CASSRQGIAGNTIYF. CDR3 nucleotide sequence: TGTGCCAGCAGTCGACAGGGGATTGCTGGAAACACCATATATTTT.

The rearrangement joins TRBV2 to TRBJ1-1; TRBD1 is a possible D gene (5 bases). The V gene's germline CDR1 is SNHLY and CDR2 FYNNEI. The CDR3 totals 11 residues. V gave up 9 bases and J gave up 8 bases, with 13 bases separating them. The DNA of the CDR3 is TGTGCCAGTATGTACAGGAGCGAAGCTTTCTTT. It specifies CASMYRSEAFF.

The V gene is TRBV2, the J gene TRBJ1-1, with no clear D. V lost 11 bases and J lost 1, with 14 bases in between. The germline gives CDR1 SNHLY, CDR2 FYNNEI. The length of the CDR3 is 13 residues. CDR3 amino acids: CAGCRERNTEAFF. CDR3 bases: TGTGCCGGGTGCCGGGAAAGGAACACTGAAGCTTTCTTT. The full variable domain, rest sourced from reference TRBV2 and TRBJ1-1, is EPEVTQTPSHQVTQMGQEVILRCVPISNHLYFYWYRQILGQKVEFLVSFYNNEISEKSEIFDDQFSVERPDGSNFTLKIRSTKLEDSAMYFCAGCRERNTEAFFGQGTRLTVV.

V gene TRBV24-1 combines with J gene TRBJ1-1; possible D gene TRBD1, 5 bases. Germline V lookup: CDR1 KGHDR, CDR2 SFDVKD. The V gene lost 0 bases and the J gene lost 4 bases, with 20 bases spanning the gap. This CDR3 is built from 18 residues. The CDR3 DNA follows: TGTGCCACCAGTGATTTGATCAGGGCAACTCGGTTGAGCACTGAAGCTTTCTTT. This codes for CATSDLIRATRLSTEAFF.

The V and J genes are TRBV24-1 and TRBJ1-4, with no clear D. Trimming took off 9 bases at V and 4 bases at J, with 11 bases between the two ends. The CDR3 spans 13 residues. Germline V gene data show CDR1 as KGHDR and CDR2 as SFDVKD. The CDR3 nucleotides are TGTGCCACCGGGGAGAGCTTTAATGAAAAACTGTTTTTT. It codes for CATGESFNEKLFF.

J is TRBJ2-7 and V is TRBV10-1; TRBD2 matches 7 bases. V was pared by 6 bases and J by 7 bases, with 9 bases of the junction left unmatched. The germline CDR1 and CDR2 sequences are WNHNN and SYGVQD (reference sequence). CDR3 length: 13 residues. The CDR3 is CASRRESLGEQYF. The CDR3 nucleotides read TGCGCCAGCAGGCGGGAGTCTCTTGGGGAGCAGTACTTC.

V usage is TRBV27 and J usage is TRBJ1-4, with 8 bases matching TRBD1. CDR1 MNHEY and CDR2 SMNVEV come from the germline V gene (reference sequence). CDR3 size: 14 residues. V was clipped by 4 bases and J by 7 bases; unmatched bases: 5. This chain's CDR3 is CASSSRTGREKLFF. The CDR3 nucleotides are TGTGCCAGCAGTTCCAGGACAGGGCGTGAAAAACTGTTTTTT. Using reference TRBV27 and TRBJ1-4 for the parts outside the CDR3, the full variable domain is EAQVTQNPRYLITVTGKKLTVTCSQNMNHEYMSWYRQDPGLGLRQIYYSMNVEVTDKGDVPEGYKVSRKEKRNFPLILESPSPNQTSLYFCASSSRTGREKLFFGSGTQLSVL.

J is TRBJ2-2 and V is TRBV19; possible D gene TRBD1, 6 bases. Germline-derived CDR1 and CDR2 are LNHDA and SQIVND (reference sequence). The CDR3 runs 17 residues. V was trimmed by 3 bases and J by 4 bases, leaving 18 bases between them. CDR3 coding DNA: TGTGCCAGTAGTATTCGGGGTAGGGGGACACTCACCGGGGAGCTGTTTTTT. It translates to CASSIRGRGTLTGELFF. Complete variable domain (other parts from reference TRBV19 and TRBJ2-2): DGGITQSPKYLFRKEGQNVTLSCEQNLNHDAMYWYRQDPGQGLRLIYYSQIVNDFQKGDIAEGYSVSREKKESFPLTVTSAQKNPTAFYLCASSIRGRGTLTGELFFGEGSRLTVL.

This chain joins TRBV19 and TRBJ2-7, with TRBD2 matching over 7 bases. Germline CDR1 reads LNHDA; CDR2 reads SQIVND (reference sequence). The CDR3 covers 14 residues. Trimming took 5 bases from V and 2 from J; bases not matched to a gene: 6. The CDR3 DNA reads TGTGCCAGTAGTGCTAGGGGAGGGCCCTACGAGCAGTACTTC. Translated: CASSARGGPYEQYF.

This chain joins TRBV28 and TRBJ2-3, with a possible D match to TRBD2 (6 bases). Germline V gene sequence: CDR1 MDHEN, CDR2 SYDVKM. V shed 4 bases and J shed 2 bases, with 19 bases lying between them. The CDR3 contains 17 residues. Here the CDR3 reads CASSSLGGVGITDTQYF. For the CDR3, the DNA is TGTGCCAGCAGTTCCCTCGGAGGGGTCGGCATCACAGATACGCAGTATTTT.

The V call is TRBV28, the J call TRBJ2-5; D might be TRBD2 (6 bases). The CDR3 contains 16 residues. V dropped 7 bases and J dropped 2 bases, with 20 bases sitting between them. Germline CDR1 and CDR2: MDHEN and SYDVKM. The CDR3 DNA reads TGTGCCAGCATTTCTATTCTAAGTGGACTACAAGAGACCCAGTACTTC. Translated, it gives CASISILSGLQETQYF. Supplemented by reference TRBV28 and TRBJ2-5, the full variable domain reads DVKVTQSSRYLVKRTGEKVFLECVQDMDHENMFWYRQDPGLGLRLIYFSYDVKMKEKGDIPEGYSVSREKKERFSLILESASTNQTSMYLCASISILSGLQETQYFGPGTRLLVL.